Presented here are 18 T cell receptor beta chains from one specimen sequenced in a study of a mutant IDH1 vaccine in newly diagnosed glioma. No cognate antigen is known for these TCRs. Assay used: immunoSEQ multiplex PCR; TCRdb lists only in-frame clones, some missing. The table records over 30,000 clones, around 85% of them present only once. The time point here: week 5, during vaccination. In the vaccine, a single dose held 300 ug of the mutant IDH1 20-mer peptide, along with topical imiquimod. The sequencing here drew on PBMCs, taken from a glioma patient whose treatment included an IDH1 peptide vaccine. These receptors were obtained from a man aged 25-40 years with glioma.

The rearrangement links TRBV30 to TRBJ2-3; D possibly corresponds to TRBD2 (6 bases). This CDR3 spans 18 amino acids. V dropped 1 base and J dropped 0 bases, with 20 bases sitting between them. The germline V gene has CDR1 GTSNPN and CDR2 SVGIG (reference sequence). CDR3 sequence reads: CAWSAFGGDFTSTDTQYF. CDR3 in DNA: TGTGCCTGGAGTGCGTTTGGAGGGGATTTTACTAGCACAGATACGCAGTATTTT.

The chain recombines TRBV29-1 with TRBJ2-7; tentative D call: TRBD1 (6 bases). Trimming cost V 5 bases and J 3 bases, with 14 bases left between them. CDR1 is SQVTM and CDR2 is ANQGSEA in the germline V gene. The CDR3 covers 13 residues. The CDR3 sequence: CSVQPDRLYEQYF. CDR3 in DNA: TGCAGCGTTCAGCCGGACAGACTCTACGAGCAGTACTTC.

V gene TRBV5-8 combines with J gene TRBJ2-2, with D perhaps being TRBD1 or TRBD2 (5 bases each). CDR1 and CDR2 (germline): SGHTS, YDEGEE. Deletions cut 0 bases from V and 4 bases from J, with 10 bases between. CDR3 size: 15 residues. CDR3 nucleotides: TGTGCCAGCAGCTTGGAAGGGACGGGCACCGGGGAGCTGTTTTTT. It yields the protein CASSLEGTGTGELFF.

This chain connects TRBV7-2 to TRBJ2-7; 7 nucleotides agree with TRBD1. The CDR3 spans 12 residues. V was pared by 5 bases and J by 4 bases, with 2 bases of the junction left unmatched. Germline V gene data show CDR1 as SGHTA and CDR2 as FQGNSA. The CDR3: CASSRQGYEQYF. The DNA of the CDR3 is TGTGCCAGCAGCCGACAGGGATACGAGCAGTACTTC.

The chain carries TRBV5-6 and TRBJ2-5, with unresolved D. The V gene lost 4 bases and the J gene lost 5 bases, with 18 bases spanning the gap. The CDR3 length is 15 residues. CDR1 is SGHDT, CDR2 YYEEEE, per germline. The CDR3 region is CASSQPGPGTETQYF. Here the CDR3 DNA reads TGTGCCAGCAGCCAGCCGGGCCCCGGAACGGAGACCCAGTACTTC.

This clone was detected once. The rearrangement joins TRBV6-6 to TRBJ1-6, with D maybe TRBD1 (5 bases). V gave up 2 bases and J gave up 10 bases, with 9 bases separating them. The CDR3 sequence is 13 residues long. Germline values: CDR1 MNHNY, CDR2 SVGAGI (reference sequence). The CDR3 DNA reads as TGTGCCAGCAGTTACCCGGGGCCCTCACCCCTCCACTTT. This encodes CASSYPGPSPLHF.

This chain joins TRBV4-1 and TRBJ1-1; D is perhaps TRBD1 (5 bases). CDR3 size: 15 residues. Germline V gene data show CDR1 as MGHRA and CDR2 as YSYEKL. Deletions cut 6 bases from V and 1 base from J, with 15 bases between. The CDR3: CASRPTAHPNTEAFF. The CDR3 nucleotides read TGCGCCAGCAGACCGACAGCTCACCCGAACACTGAAGCTTTCTTT.

The chain couples TRBV7-2 to TRBJ2-5, with D possibly matching TRBD2 (5 bases). Germline V gene lookup returns CDR1 SGHTA and CDR2 FQGNSA. The CDR3 runs 12 residues. V was cut by 3 bases and J by 5 bases, with 7 bases left in between. This CDR3 is CASSFPGETQYF. As DNA, the CDR3 is TGTGCCAGCAGCTTCCCGGGGGAGACCCAGTACTTC.

This sequence joins TRBV10-3 and TRBJ2-3; 8 bases are a match to TRBD2. With V trimmed by 2 bases and J by 5 bases, 6 bases remained unmatched. The CDR3 runs 15 residues. The germline CDR1 and CDR2 sequences are ENHRY and SYGVKD. CDR3 coding DNA: TGTGCCATCAGTGAGCCGAGCGGGGGTAAAGATACGCAGTATTTT. Its protein product is CAISEPSGGKDTQYF.

The rearrangement joins TRBV28 to TRBJ1-1, with D unclear. Germline CDR1 reads MDHEN; CDR2 reads SYDVKM. Trimming removed 6 bases from V and 1 base from J, with 6 bases in between. This CDR3 has 12 amino acids. The CDR3, as DNA: TGTGCCAGCAGGCGACAGAACACTGAAGCTTTCTTT. Translation gives CASRRQNTEAFF.

The chain carries TRBV19 and TRBJ2-1; 8 nucleotides align to TRBD1. Trimming cost V 7 bases and J 4 bases; bases outside gene matches: 9. Looked up from germline, CDR1 is LNHDA and CDR2 is SQIVND (reference sequence). CDR3 length: 15 amino acids. The CDR3 is CASTIGTGTYNEQFF. CDR3 DNA sequence: TGTGCCAGTACAATAGGGACAGGTACTTACAATGAGCAGTTCTTC. Complete variable domain (other parts from reference TRBV19 and TRBJ2-1): DGGITQSPKYLFRKEGQNVTLSCEQNLNHDAMYWYRQDPGQGLRLIYYSQIVNDFQKGDIAEGYSVSREKKESFPLTVTSAQKNPTAFYLCASTIGTGTYNEQFFGPGTRLTVL.

The rearrangement joins TRBV6-5 to TRBJ2-7, with 10 bases that match TRBD1. Germline assignment: CDR1 MNHEY and CDR2 SVGAGI. The CDR3 spans 14 residues. Trimming at V came to 6 bases and at J to 4 bases, leaving 6 bases not matched to a gene. CDR3 nucleotides: TGTGCCAGCAGGGGCAAGGACAGGGGGTACGAGCAGTACTTC. It yields the protein CASRGKDRGYEQYF.

V is TRBV4-3 and J is TRBJ1-4; maybe TRBD1 (6 bases). The V end was cut by 4 bases, the J end by 8 bases, with 20 bases between. The germline V gene encodes CDR1 LGHNA and CDR2 YSLEER. There are 16 residues in the CDR3. CDR3 in amino acids: CASSPIGGGRGEKLFF. In nucleotides, the CDR3 is TGCGCCAGCAGCCCTATTGGGGGCGGCAGGGGCGAAAAACTGTTTTTT.

V gene TRBV15 combines with J gene TRBJ2-1; D unresolved. The CDR3 loop spans 13 amino acids. The germline V and J ends were trimmed by 4 bases and 0 bases, with 4 bases remaining between them. Per the germline V gene, CDR1 is LNHNV and CDR2 is YYDKDF (reference sequence). The CDR3 loop reads CATSKSSYNEQFF. DNA of the CDR3: TGTGCCACCAGCAAAAGCTCCTACAATGAGCAGTTCTTC.

The chain links TRBV30 to TRBJ2-5; D not certain. Germline assignment: CDR1 GTSNPN and CDR2 SVGIG (reference sequence). The CDR3 spans 13 residues. V was clipped by 3 bases and J by 7 bases, with 15 bases between them. CDR3 DNA sequence: TGTGCCTGGAGCCCCCGTCCTCCGGGGACCCAGTACTTC. Its translation is CAWSPRPPGTQYF. The complete variable domain, with remaining parts taken from reference TRBV30 and TRBJ2-5, reads SQTIHQWPATLVQPVGSPLSLECTVEGTSNPNLYWYRQAAGRGLQLLFYSVGIGQISSEVPQNLSASRPQDRQFILSSKKLLLSDSGFYLCAWSPRPPGTQYFGPGTRLLVL.

The V call is TRBV19, the J call TRBJ1-2; no reliable D call. Germline loops: CDR1 LNHDA, CDR2 SQIVND (reference sequence). This CDR3 is 15 amino acids long. Deletions cut 0 bases from V and 4 bases from J, with 12 bases between. DNA for the CDR3: TGTGCCAGTAGTATAGATCAATCAACGTCCTATGGCTACACCTTC. Its protein is CASSIDQSTSYGYTF.

This chain connects TRBV30 to TRBJ2-5; D may be TRBD1 (6 bases). The CDR3 spans 13 residues. Germline V gene sequence: CDR1 GTSNPN, CDR2 SVGIG (reference sequence). V lost 3 bases, J lost 2 bases, and 10 bases lay in between. The CDR3 DNA follows: TGTGCCTGGAGATACAGGGTTCAAGAGACCCAGTACTTC. Translated: CAWRYRVQETQYF.

The chain carries TRBV5-1 and TRBJ2-1; 8 nucleotides align to TRBD2. The CDR3 has 14 residues. CDR1 is SGHRS, CDR2 YFSETQ, per germline. With 4 bases clipped from V and 6 bases from J, the junction kept 6 bases outside the gene matches. DNA of the CDR3: TGCGCCAGCAGCCAACTTAGCGGGACCAATGAGCAGTTCTTC. Its translation: CASSQLSGTNEQFF. The full variable domain, with the rest looked up from reference TRBV5-1 and TRBJ2-1, is KAGVTQTPRYLIKTRGQQVTLSCSPISGHRSVSWYQQTPGQGLQFLFEYFSETQRNKGNFPGRFSGRQFSNSRSEMNVSTLELGDSALYLCASSQLSGTNEQFFGPGTRLTVL.